This TCR beta chain was identified during a study of T cell repertoires in cytomegalovirus infection. Comments on this clonotype: Its target is unknown. The junction shows a germline mismatch at one end, possibly a read error.

General study results and limits: Identification of carriers of CMV plus the relevant HLA was achieved through cumulative public TCR beta family frequency.

In TCRdb, the reads were re-called with MiXCR into one record per CDR3 protein. The sample lists 250,000 or so distinct CDR3 sequences, approximately 15% occurring once. The CDR3 extends over 12 amino acids. Germline loops: CDR1 DFQATT, CDR2 SNEGSKA (reference sequence). Specimen: CD8+ T cells from PBMCs. The rearrangement uses TRBV20-1 and TRBJ2-2; 8 positions match TRBD1. This TCR came from a human donor in good health (CMV status not recorded). Some clones in this sample may be carry-over from other donors' samples. The CDR3 DNA reads TGCAGCGCTACAGGGGGCACCGGGGAGCTGTTTTTT. This sequence encodes CSATGGTGELFF.